These 22 T cell receptor beta chains were all obtained from the same sample, sequenced in a study of cytomegalovirus exposure and HLA in healthy donors. This PCR relied on a set of 60 Vbeta primers and 13 Jbeta primers. Assay used: immunoSEQ multiplex PCR; TCRdb lists only in-frame clones, some missing. The sample holds 110,000 or so clones, around 70% seen once. What was sequenced was PBMCs. These receptors all stem from a woman in her 70s in good health and CMV-seropositive.

A few counts support this clone. The chain uses TRBV30 and TRBJ2-7, with TRBD2 matching 10 bases. Germline-derived CDR1 and CDR2 are GTSNPN and SVGIG (reference sequence). This CDR3 has 16 amino acids. J gave up 6 bases and V 4 bases, and 15 bases lay outside the gene matches. Written as DNA, the CDR3 is TGTGCCTGGAAATGGTCCGGGACTAGCGTTGGGGGCGAGCAGTACTTC. It yields the protein CAWKWSGTSVGGEQYF.

This clone came up once. V and J are TRBV5-6 and TRBJ1-3; D call uncertain. Germline V gene data show CDR1 as SGHDT and CDR2 as YYEEEE. There are 15 residues in the CDR3. The V and J ends lost 3 bases and 4 bases respectively, with 14 bases between them. CDR3 bases: TGTGCCAGCAGCTCTTCCCGACGGGGAGGAAACACCATATATTTT. Translating it yields CASSSSRRGGNTIYF.

The chain recombines TRBV4-1 with TRBJ1-1, with D perhaps matching TRBD1 (5 bases). CDR3 size: 14 residues. V was trimmed by 0 bases and J by 8 bases, leaving 13 bases between them. Germline V gene data show CDR1 as MGHRA and CDR2 as YSYEKL. The CDR3 protein is CASSQDPDTPEAFF. CDR3 nucleotides: TGCGCCAGCAGCCAAGATCCGGACACCCCCGAAGCTTTCTTT.

The chain carries TRBV5-1 and TRBJ1-6; 10 bases are a match to TRBD1. The CDR3 consists of 15 residues. CDR1 and CDR2 from the germline V gene are SGHRS and YFSETQ. Trimming at V came to 3 bases and at J to 5 bases, leaving 2 bases not matched to a gene. CDR3 bases: TGCGCCAGCAGCTGGGACAGGGGCAATAATTCACCCCTCCACTTT. Protein: CASSWDRGNNSPLHF. Combining the CDR3 with reference TRBV5-1 and TRBJ1-6 gives the whole variable domain KAGVTQTPRYLIKTRGQQVTLSCSPISGHRSVSWYQQTPGQGLQFLFEYFSETQRNKGNFPGRFSGRQFSNSRSEMNVSTLELGDSALYLCASSWDRGNNSPLHFGNGTRLTVT.

The V gene is TRBV6-6, the J gene TRBJ2-3; 11 bases map to TRBD2. CDR1 MNHNY and CDR2 SVGAGI come from the germline V gene (reference sequence). This CDR3 is 15 amino acids long. The V segment lost 4 bases and the J segment 2 bases; nucleotides outside the gene matches: 2. CDR3 DNA sequence: TGTGCCAGCAGTTCGACTAGCGGGGTCACAGATACGCAGTATTTT. It specifies CASSSTSGVTDTQYF.

The chain employs TRBV6-1 and TRBJ2-1; 12 bases match TRBD2. Germline CDR1 is MNHNS and CDR2 is SASEGT. This CDR3 comprises 16 residues. J lost 2 bases, V lost 4 bases, and 3 bases had no gene match. In DNA, the CDR3 is TGTGCCAGCAGTGGGCGGACTAGCGGGGCCTACAATGAGCAGTTCTTC. Residues: CASSGRTSGAYNEQFF.

The V and J genes are TRBV30 and TRBJ2-7; 11 bases align to TRBD2. CDR3 length: 16 residues. Germline V gene data show CDR1 as GTSNPN and CDR2 as SVGIG (reference sequence). J gave up 4 bases and V 3 bases, and 11 bases lay outside the gene matches. The CDR3 bases are TGTGCCTGGAGCCCCGCCCTAGCGGGGGGTCGGTACGAGCAGTACTTC. Its translation is CAWSPALAGGRYEQYF. Drawing the rest from reference TRBV30 and TRBJ2-7, the complete variable domain is SQTIHQWPATLVQPVGSPLSLECTVEGTSNPNLYWYRQAAGRGLQLLFYSVGIGQISSEVPQNLSASRPQDRQFILSSKKLLLSDSGFYLCAWSPALAGGRYEQYFGPGTRLTVT.

The J gene is TRBJ2-5, the V gene TRBV30; 7 bases match TRBD2. This CDR3 region has 12 residues. In germline, CDR1 is GTSNPN, CDR2 SVGIG (reference sequence). The V and J ends lost 3 bases and 6 bases, in that order; junction bases with no gene match: 4. CDR3 sequence: CAWRGGSKTQYF. The DNA of the CDR3 is TGTGCCTGGAGGGGGGGGTCTAAGACCCAGTACTTC.

The chain employs TRBV30 and TRBJ1-5, with D possibly TRBD1 on 5 matching bases. The CDR3 is 13 residues long. Trimming cost V 3 bases and J 6 bases, with 12 bases left between them. Germline V lookup: CDR1 GTSNPN, CDR2 SVGIG (reference sequence). CDR3 protein: CAWSQGKGQPQHF. The DNA of the CDR3 is TGTGCCTGGAGCCAGGGAAAGGGTCAGCCCCAGCATTTT.

The chain couples TRBV5-1 to TRBJ2-7; the match to TRBD2 covers 7 bases. The CDR3 runs 15 residues. V dropped 0 bases and J dropped 0; count of bases not matched to a gene: 3. Germline V lookup: CDR1 SGHRS, CDR2 YFSETQ. The DNA for the CDR3 is TGCGCCAGCAGCTTGGGGCGGGGGAGCTCCTACGAGCAGTACTTC. It yields the protein CASSLGRGSSYEQYF. Together with reference TRBV5-1 and TRBJ2-7, the CDR3 gives the full variable domain: KAGVTQTPRYLIKTRGQQVTLSCSPISGHRSVSWYQQTPGQGLQFLFEYFSETQRNKGNFPGRFSGRQFSNSRSEMNVSTLELGDSALYLCASSLGRGSSYEQYFGPGTRLTVT.

This clone showed up just once. The chain has TRBV6-5 and TRBJ1-2; TRBD1 might be the D (6 bases). Trimming removed 8 bases at V and 7 bases at J, with 17 bases between. Germline assignment: CDR1 MNHEY and CDR2 SVGAGI. The CDR3 totals 13 residues. The chain's CDR3 is CASPRTAMGGYTF. The CDR3 nucleotides are TGTGCCAGCCCCCGGACAGCTATGGGTGGCTACACCTTC.

A few counts support this clone. The rearrangement joins TRBV7-2 to TRBJ2-2; D perhaps matches TRBD1 (5 bases). Deletions cut 5 bases from V and 0 bases from J, with 16 bases between. Looked up from germline, CDR1 is SGHTA and CDR2 is FQGNSA. The CDR3 length is 17 residues. DNA of the CDR3: TGTGCCAGCAGCCGCGACAGTTCCTTCGCGAACACCGGGGAGCTGTTTTTT. Translated, it gives CASSRDSSFANTGELFF. Full variable domain (remainder filled in from reference TRBV7-2 and TRBJ2-2): GAGVSQSPSNKVTEKGKDVELRCDPISGHTALYWYRQSLGQGLEFLIYFQGNSAPDKSGLPSDRFSAERTGGSVSTLTIQRTQQEDSAVYLCASSRDSSFANTGELFFGEGSRLTVL.

This clone was seen a few times. J is TRBJ1-1 and V is TRBV30; D is undetermined. The ends were cut back, 5 bases at V and 1 base at J, with 8 bases in the middle. Germline V gene sequence: CDR1 GTSNPN, CDR2 SVGIG (reference sequence). CDR3 length: 12 residues. The CDR3 DNA reads as TGTGCCTGGGGCCCTGGGAACACTGAAGCTTTCTTT. Translated, it gives CAWGPGNTEAFF. Using reference TRBV30 and TRBJ1-1 for the parts outside the CDR3, the full variable domain is SQTIHQWPATLVQPVGSPLSLECTVEGTSNPNLYWYRQAAGRGLQLLFYSVGIGQISSEVPQNLSASRPQDRQFILSSKKLLLSDSGFYLCAWGPGNTEAFFGQGTRLTVV.

The gene calls are TRBV4-1 and TRBJ1-4, with a tentative D call TRBD1 (5 bases). Germline V lookup: CDR1 MGHRA, CDR2 YSYEKL. The V and J ends lost 1 base and 10 bases respectively, with 13 bases between them. The CDR3 length is 14 residues. The CDR3 DNA reads as TGCGCCAGCAGCCAAGCCTTCGTAGGGGTAAAACTGTTTTTT. This sequence encodes CASSQAFVGVKLFF.

This rearrangement joins TRBV19 to TRBJ1-1; TRBD1 is a possible D gene (6 bases). This CDR3 comprises 15 residues. From germline, CDR1 is LNHDA and CDR2 SQIVND (reference sequence). V lost 4 bases to trimming and J lost 0 bases, with 12 bases between them. Written as DNA, the CDR3 is TGTGCCAGTAGTAAGGACGGGGGGCTGAACACTGAAGCTTTCTTT. Translated: CASSKDGGLNTEAFF.

The chain recombines TRBV27 with TRBJ1-1, with a weak D call TRBD1 (5 bases). The CDR3 is 13 amino acids. CDR1 is MNHEY and CDR2 is SMNVEV in the germline V gene (reference sequence). V was cut by 4 bases and J by 4 bases, with 10 bases left in between. CDR3 coding DNA: TGTGCCAGCAGTTACAGGCCAGGCACTGAAGCTTTCTTT. It codes for CASSYRPGTEAFF.

The V and J genes are TRBV6-1 and TRBJ1-1, with a possible D match to TRBD1 (6 bases). CDR3 size: 10 residues. Germline assignment: CDR1 MNHNS and CDR2 SASEGT. V was pared by 6 bases and J by 11 bases, with 10 bases between. Written as DNA, the CDR3 is TGTGCCAGCAGCCACAGGGAGGCTTTCTTT. This sequence encodes CASSHREAFF.

V gene TRBV6-6 combines with J gene TRBJ1-1; D is possibly TRBD1 (5 bases). This CDR3 region has 15 residues. Trimming stripped 2 bases from V and 4 bases from J, with 14 bases between. CDR1 MNHNY and CDR2 SVGAGI come from the germline V gene (reference sequence). CDR3 sequence reads: CASSYGQGGGTEAFF. Written as DNA, the CDR3 is TGTGCCAGCAGTTACGGTCAGGGAGGAGGCACTGAAGCTTTCTTT.

This clone was detected only a few times. This chain uses TRBV27 with TRBJ1-1; tentatively, D is TRBD1 (6 bases). Trimming stripped 1 base from V and 0 bases from J, with 9 bases between. CDR3 length: 15 amino acids. Germline CDR1 MNHEY, CDR2 SMNVEV (reference sequence). The CDR3, as DNA: TGTGCCAGCAGTTTATTAGGGGGAGTGAACACTGAAGCTTTCTTT. Translation: CASSLLGGVNTEAFF.

There are a few counts of this clone. This sequence joins TRBV27 and TRBJ2-2, with D perhaps matching TRBD1 (5 bases). This CDR3 comprises 14 residues. V lost 5 bases to trimming and J lost 1 base, with 8 bases between them. The germline V gene encodes CDR1 MNHEY and CDR2 SMNVEV (reference sequence). The CDR3 DNA reads TGTGCCAGCAGTAGCCAGGGGAACACCGGGGAGCTGTTTTTT. Protein sequence: CASSSQGNTGELFF.

This chain uses TRBV9 with TRBJ1-4, with TRBD1 identical over 7 bases. This CDR3 is 15 amino acids long. V lost 3 bases to trimming and J lost 0 bases; unmatched junction nucleotides: 2. The germline gives CDR1 SGDLS, CDR2 YYNGEE. CDR3 in DNA: TGTGCCAGCAGCGGACAGGGTGCAACTAATGAAAAACTGTTTTTT. It specifies CASSGQGATNEKLFF. Using reference TRBV9 and TRBJ1-4 for the parts outside the CDR3, the full variable domain is DSGVTQTPKHLITATGQRVTLRCSPRSGDLSVYWYQQSLDQGLQFLIQYYNGEERAKGNILERFSAQQFPDLHSELNLSSLELGDSALYFCASSGQGATNEKLFFGSGTQLSVL.

The chain carries TRBV6-5 and TRBJ2-7; 8 nucleotides match TRBD2. Trimming at V came to 5 bases and at J to 2 bases, leaving 8 bases not matched to a gene. This CDR3 comprises 15 residues. Germline CDR1 and CDR2: MNHEY and SVGAGI. Written as DNA, the CDR3 is TGTGCCAGCAGTCTAAGCGGGGGAGCAACCTACGAGCAGTACTTC. Translated, it gives CASSLSGGATYEQYF.